This T cell receptor (beta chain) came from a study of cytomegalovirus exposure and HLA in healthy donors. The J segment lost 4 bases and the V segment lost 5 bases, leaving 14 bases of the junction unmatched. Germline values: CDR1 LNHDA, CDR2 SQIVND (reference sequence). CDR3 length: 16 residues. The PCR was carried out with 60 Vbeta primers and 13 Jbeta primers. The assay was immunoSEQ multiplex PCR, and TCRdb's table has in-frame clones only and misses some. The data show more than 100,000 clones, 80% seen once. The V gene is TRBV19, the J gene TRBJ2-7; TRBD1 agrees at 7 bases. The TCR sequence derives from a middle-aged man in good health and CMV-seronegative. The sample was PBMCs. The CDR3 bases are TGTGCCAGTAGTCCATCTGACAGGGTCCGGGGATACGAGCAGTACTTC. This sequence encodes CASSPSDRVRGYEQYF.